Following are 10 T cell receptor beta chains from one sample sequenced in a study of cytomegalovirus exposure and HLA in healthy donors. The study ran its PCR with 60 Vbeta and 13 Jbeta primers. Data came from immunoSEQ multiplex PCR; TCRdb stores just in-frame clones and leaves some out. The repertoire includes 150,000 or so clones, around 79% of them detected once, and around 2.6% sits in the top ten. The sequenced sample consisted of PBMCs. The source of these receptors is a female donor in good health and CMV-seronegative.

This clone showed up just a few times. The gene calls are TRBV29-1 and TRBJ2-7, with a possible D match to TRBD2 (6 bases). CDR3 length: 13 amino acids. The V end lost 3 bases, the J end lost 3 bases, and 12 bases lay between the germline ends. Germline V lookup: CDR1 SQVTM, CDR2 ANQGSEA. CDR3: CSVESSSDYEQYF. The CDR3, as DNA: TGCAGCGTTGAGAGCTCTAGCGACTACGAGCAGTACTTC.

The chain joins TRBV5-1 to TRBJ1-3; D may be TRBD1 (5 bases). Per germline, CDR1 SGHRS and CDR2 YFSETQ. V was clipped by 4 bases and J by 0 bases, with 11 bases between them. This CDR3 is 15 amino acids long. CDR3 protein: CASSLQAASGNTIYF. The CDR3, as DNA: TGCGCCAGCAGCCTACAGGCGGCCTCTGGAAACACCATATATTTT.

This clone was seen only a few times. The chain carries TRBV7-9 and TRBJ1-1; 7 bases are a match to TRBD1. V gave up 6 bases and J gave up 12 bases; unmatched junction bases: 10. The CDR3 sequence is 12 residues long. Per germline, CDR1 SEHNR and CDR2 FQNEAQ (reference sequence). The CDR3 region is CASSSREGATFF. The CDR3 nucleotides are TGTGCCAGCAGTTCCCGGGAGGGGGCAACTTTCTTT.

The genes are TRBV7-9 and TRBJ1-2; 9 bases are a match to TRBD1. CDR3 length equals 16 residues. In germline, CDR1 is SEHNR, CDR2 FQNEAQ (reference sequence). The J segment lost 4 bases and the V segment lost 5 bases, leaving 11 bases of the junction unmatched. For the CDR3, the DNA is TGTGCCAGCAGCCCTACCGGGACAGGGACAGGCTATGGCTACACCTTC. Amino acids: CASSPTGTGTGYGYTF.

The rearrangement links TRBV7-3 to TRBJ2-3; no clear D. Trimming took off 5 bases at V and 2 bases at J, with 8 bases between the two ends. The germline V gene encodes CDR1 SGHTA and CDR2 FQGTGA. The CDR3 covers 13 residues. CDR3: CASSRGPTDTQYF. The CDR3 nucleotides read TGTGCCAGCAGCCGAGGTCCCACAGATACGCAGTATTTT.

This clone was counted a few times. The J gene is TRBJ2-4, the V gene TRBV5-1, with D possibly being TRBD1 (5 bases). The CDR3 covers 15 residues. Looked up from germline, CDR1 is SGHRS and CDR2 is YFSETQ. V gave up 4 bases and J gave up 8 bases, with 19 bases separating them. For the CDR3, the DNA is TGCGCCAGCAGCGAGGACAAATCCCTTGGGGACATTCAGTACTTC. Its translation is CASSEDKSLGDIQYF.

This chain joins TRBV4-3 and TRBJ1-4, with 8 bases aligning to TRBD1. The CDR3 is made up of 15 amino acids. Germline CDR1 reads LGHNA; CDR2 reads YSLEER. The V gene end was trimmed by 0 bases and the J gene end by 10 bases; junction bases not matched to a gene: 7. For the CDR3, the DNA is TGCGCCAGCAGCCAAGATCACGGACAGGGAAGAAAACTGTTTTTT. Protein: CASSQDHGQGRKLFF.

The chain couples TRBV25-1 to TRBJ2-7; 9 positions agree with TRBD1. Germline V gene lookup returns CDR1 MGHDK and CDR2 SYGVNS. V lost 4 bases, J lost 5 bases, and 9 bases stayed unmatched. This CDR3 region has 15 residues. DNA for the CDR3: TGTGCCAGCAGTGCATACGGGACAGGGTACCACGAGCAGTACTTC. Protein: CASSAYGTGYHEQYF.

Details on this clone: Other DNA sequences in this sample translate to the same CDR3. V is TRBV19 and J is TRBJ1-1; D is possibly TRBD1 (5 bases). This CDR3 spans 12 amino acids. CDR1 LNHDA and CDR2 SQIVND come from the germline V gene (reference sequence). V was shortened by 3 bases and J by 5 bases, with 7 bases between the two germline ends. The DNA of the CDR3 is TGTGCCAGTAGTATGGGGGGGACTGAAGCTTTCTTT. It translates to CASSMGGTEAFF.

The chain is built from TRBV5-1 and TRBJ1-4, with a weak D call TRBD1 (6 bases). The CDR3 contains 15 residues. CDR1 SGHRS and CDR2 YFSETQ come from the germline V gene. Trimming removed 4 bases at V and 8 bases at J, with 18 bases between. CDR3 DNA: TGCGCCAGCAGCGCCCCGTTGGGGGCAGGCGAAAAACTGTTTTTT. Translating gives CASSAPLGAGEKLFF.